These T cell receptor beta chains were read from a single sample in a study of T-cell reconstitution after alpha-beta-depleted transplantation in children. TCRdb re-analysed the PCR reads in MiXCR, keeping a single row per CDR3 protein. The data hold roughly 610,000 distinct CDR3 sequences, with roughly a tenth observed a single time. The source material was PBMCs from the stem cell graft donor, sampled from the stem cell graft. These receptor sequences come from a human donor who donated a stem cell graft to a child with acute myeloid leukemia. CDR3s include the opening cysteine and the closing phenylalanine or tryptophan. A D gene is named only where the DNA matches it firmly. Not every row has a clone size; where given, it reads once, few, many or a size class.

D	V	size	J	CDR3	DNA
.	TRBV29-1	.	TRBJ2-3	CSVEEIDTQYF	TGCAGCGTTGAAGAAATAGATACGCAGTATTTT
.	TRBV12-3/TRBV12-4	many	TRBJ2-2	CASSFGGGELFF	TGTGCCAGCAGTTTTGGTGGCGGGGAGCTGTTTTTT
.	TRBV12-3/TRBV12-4	many	TRBJ1-4	CASSPPGKGEKLFF	TGTGCCAGCAGCCCTCCGGGGAAGGGTGAAAAACTGTTTTTT
.	TRBV5-6	many	TRBJ2-2	CASSKTSPGELFF	TGTGCCAGCAGTAAGACGAGCCCCGGGGAGCTGTTTTTT
.	TRBV7-8	many	TRBJ1-1	CASSLSETANTEAFF	TGTGCCAGCAGCTTATCCGAGACAGCGAACACTGAAGCTTTCTTT
.	TRBV12-3/TRBV12-4	.	TRBJ1-1	CASSFVLGGANTEAFF	TGTGCCAGCAGTTTCGTCCTGGGGGGCGCGAACACTGAAGCTTTCTTT
TRBD2	TRBV10-3	many	TRBJ2-1	CAISTTSEVYNEQFF	TGTGCCATCAGTACTACTAGCGAGGTATACAATGAGCAGTTCTTC
.	TRBV27	.	TRBJ1-1	CASQPDGRRTEAFF	TGTGCCAGCCAGCCGGACGGCCGGAGGACTGAAGCTTTCTTT
TRBD1	TRBV20-1	few	TRBJ1-5	CSAPDRWDQPQHF	TGCAGTGCCCCGGACAGGTGGGATCAGCCCCAGCATTTT
.	TRBV7-7	.	TRBJ1-3	CASSPGPLDIGNTIYF	TGTGCTAGCAGCCCAGGCCCTTTGGACATTGGGAACACCATATATTTT
TRBD1	TRBV5-1	.	TRBJ1-6	CASSQGARGNNSPLHF	TGCGCCAGCAGCCAGGGGGCGCGGGGTAATAATTCACCCCTCCACTTT
TRBD1	TRBV6-1	few	TRBJ2-1	CASKGQPYNEQFF	TGTGCCAGCAAGGGACAGCCATACAATGAGCAGTTCTTC
TRBD1	TRBV11-1	.	TRBJ2-3	CASSLLGQGAGDTQYF	TGTGCCAGCAGCTTGCTGGGACAGGGGGCCGGAGATACGCAGTATTTT
TRBD2	TRBV5-1	few	TRBJ2-7	CASSPQPGTSGYEQYF	TGCGCCAGCAGCCCGCAGCCCGGGACTAGCGGCTACGAGCAGTACTTC
.	TRBV9	few	TRBJ1-5	CASSPGTPNQPQHF	TGTGCCAGCAGCCCTGGGACACCCAATCAGCCCCAGCATTTT
.	TRBV5-1	many	TRBJ2-3	CASSLTGDTSTDTQYF	TGCGCCAGCAGCTTGACCGGGGACACTTCCACAGATACGCAGTATTTT
.	TRBV12-3/TRBV12-4	many	TRBJ1-6	CASSLRDNSPLHF	TGTGCCAGCAGTCTCAGGGATAATTCACCCCTCCACTTT
.	TRBV7-2	.	TRBJ2-1	CASSLESGENEQFF	TGTGCCAGCAGCTTAGAGTCGGGAGAGAATGAGCAGTTCTTC
TRBD1	TRBV29-1	few	TRBJ1-6	CSVATGINSPLHF	TGCAGCGTCGCGACAGGGATTAATTCACCCCTCCACTTT
TRBD2	TRBV25-1	many	TRBJ2-1	CASSETSSYNEQFF	TGTGCCAGCAGTGAGACTAGCAGCTACAATGAGCAGTTCTTC
.	TRBV29-1	few	TRBJ2-3	CSVISGSSSTDTQYF	TGCAGCGTGATAAGCGGGTCTTCTAGCACAGATACGCAGTATTTT
.	TRBV28	.	TRBJ2-3	CAISWAPSLGAVDTKYF	TGTGCCATCAGTTGGGCCCCTAGTTTGGGAGCGGTGGATACGAAGTATTTT
.	TRBV15	.	TRBJ2-4	CATSSGQKNIQYF	TGTGCCACCAGCAGCGGACAGAAAAACATTCAGTACTTC
.	TRBV27	few	TRBJ1-3	CASSLRQDGNTIYF	TGTGCCAGCAGTTTACGACAGGATGGAAACACCATATATTTT
.	TRBV29-1	many	TRBJ2-5	CSVERGETQYF	TGCAGCGTTGAACGAGGGGAGACCCAGTACTTC
.	TRBV6-2/TRBV6-3	.	TRBJ2-1	CASSPGGQRRNEQFF	TGTGCCAGCAGTCCGGGGGGACAGAGACGGAATGAGCAGTTCTTC
.	TRBV20-1	many	TRBJ2-5	CSARSPGGETQYF	TGCAGTGCTAGATCTCCGGGTGGCGAGACCCAGTACTTC
TRBD2	TRBV20-1	many	TRBJ2-7	CSARVSSGTLYEQYF	TGCAGTGCTAGAGTCTCTAGCGGGACTCTCTACGAGCAGTACTTC
TRBD2	TRBV29-1	.	TRBJ2-1	CSSKTSGSRYEQFF	TGCAGCTCCAAGACTAGCGGGAGCCGGTATGAGCAGTTCTTC
.	TRBV3-1	few	TRBJ2-1	CASSTLVQTTYNEQFF	TGTGCCAGCAGCACACTAGTCCAAACTACATACAATGAGCAGTTCTTC
.	TRBV7-6	many	TRBJ1-5	CASSLATDAHPQHF	TGTGCCAGCAGCTTAGCCACGGACGCACATCCCCAGCATTTT
TRBD2	TRBV9	many	TRBJ2-1	CASSVVASGKYNEQFF	TGTGCCAGCAGCGTAGTGGCTAGCGGGAAGTACAATGAGCAGTTCTTC
.	TRBV7-2	many	TRBJ1-1	CASSLIMGGGNTEAFF	TGTGCCAGCAGCTTAATAATGGGCGGTGGGAACACTGAAGCTTTCTTT
.	TRBV4-3	many	TRBJ2-7	CASSHRTGPYEQYF	TGCGCCAGCAGCCATCGGACTGGCCCCTACGAGCAGTACTTC
TRBD2	TRBV20-1	few	TRBJ2-3	CSAPALAGGLPDTQYF	TGCAGTGCCCCGGCCTTAGCGGGAGGGCTCCCAGATACGCAGTATTTT
.	TRBV7-2	many	TRBJ1-1	CASSPRTALNTEAFF	TGTGCCAGCAGCCCCAGGACGGCCTTGAACACTGAAGCTTTCTTT
.	TRBV28	.	TRBJ2-7	CASTETRVSYEQYF	TGTGCCAGCACAGAGACTCGAGTTTCCTACGAGCAGTACTTC
.	TRBV20-1	few	TRBJ2-3	CSARRGGAGGQDTQYF	TGCAGTGCTAGACGTGGTGGAGCAGGGGGGCAAGATACGCAGTATTTT
.	TRBV20-1	.	TRBJ2-5	CSPSEAGKETQYF	TGCAGTCCCTCCGAAGCGGGCAAAGAGACCCAGTACTTC
.	TRBV4-3	.	TRBJ2-3	CASSQGSSGSTDTQYF	TGCGCCAGCAGCCAAGGCTCCAGCGGGAGCACAGATACGCAGTATTTT
TRBD2	TRBV28	few	TRBJ2-7	CASTQPLLQGSGKDEQYF	TGTGCCAGCACCCAACCCCTCCTCCAAGGGAGCGGGAAGGACGAGCAGTACTTC